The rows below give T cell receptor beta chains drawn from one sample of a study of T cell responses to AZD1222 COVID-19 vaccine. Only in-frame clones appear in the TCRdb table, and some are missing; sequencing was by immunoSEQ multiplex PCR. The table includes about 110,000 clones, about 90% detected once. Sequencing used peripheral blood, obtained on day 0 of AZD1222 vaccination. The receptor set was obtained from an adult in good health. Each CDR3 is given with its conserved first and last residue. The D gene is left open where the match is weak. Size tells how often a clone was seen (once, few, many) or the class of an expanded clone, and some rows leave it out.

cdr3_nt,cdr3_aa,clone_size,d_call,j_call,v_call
TGTGCCAGTAGTATTCGCGGGAGACACCACAATGAGCAGTTCTTC,CASSIRGRHHNEQFF,-,TRBD2,TRBJ2-1,TRBV19
TGTGCCAGCAGTATATACAGGGCCGGGGAGCTGTTTTTT,CASSIYRAGELFF,-,-,TRBJ2-2,TRBV2
TGTGCCAGCAGTCCCCAGGGGAGGTATCAAGAGACCCAGTACTTC,CASSPQGRYQETQYF,-,-,TRBJ2-5,TRBV28
TGTGCCAGCAGCGTAGGTCCTAGCGGGAACACCGGGGAGCTGTTTTTT,CASSVGPSGNTGELFF,-,TRBD2,TRBJ2-2,TRBV9
TGCGCCAGCAGCTTGGGAGGCCTCCACGGATACAATGAGCAGTTCTTC,CASSLGGLHGYNEQFF,-,-,TRBJ2-1,TRBV5-1
TGTGCCAGCGCCGGGACAAACAATCAGCCCCAGCATTTT,CASAGTNNQPQHF,-,-,TRBJ1-5,TRBV5-5
TGCAGCGTTGCGAAGGGGGATTATAAAGAGACCCAGTACTTC,CSVAKGDYKETQYF,-,-,TRBJ2-5,TRBV29-1
TGTGCCAGCAGCTTAGCGCGGGCTAGCGGGAGCTCCTACGAGCAGTACTTC,CASSLARASGSSYEQYF,once,TRBD2,TRBJ2-7,TRBV7-9
TGTGCCACCAGTGTACCAGGGAGCGACGAGCAGTACTTC,CATSVPGSDEQYF,-,-,TRBJ2-7,TRBV24-1
TGCGCCAGCAGCTTAAAGCGAGAGCGAGCAGATACGCAGTATTTT,CASSLKRERADTQYF,-,-,TRBJ2-3,TRBV5-1
TGCGCCAGCAAGCTTCTAGCGGGAGGGAGCACAGATACGCAGTATTTT,CASKLLAGGSTDTQYF,-,TRBD2,TRBJ2-3,TRBV5-1
TGTGCCAGCAGCTTAAATGGACTAGCGGGTGTCTACGAGCAGTACTTC,CASSLNGLAGVYEQYF,-,TRBD2,TRBJ2-7,TRBV11-3
TGTGCCAGCAGCCTGTCAGCCCGGAGGGGGAATTCACCCCTCCACTTT,CASSLSARRGNSPLHF,few,-,TRBJ1-6,TRBV4-2
TGTGCCAGTAGTAACACCCGGGAGCAGTTCTTC,CASSNTREQFF,few,-,TRBJ2-1,TRBV19
TGTGCCAGCAGCTCCCAGGTGCCCGGGGAGCTGTTTTTT,CASSSQVPGELFF,-,-,TRBJ2-2,TRBV7-3
TGTGCCAGCAGCGTACAGGGGTCCTCTGAAGCTTTCTTT,CASSVQGSSEAFF,once,TRBD1,TRBJ1-1,TRBV7-2
TGTGCCAGCAGCTCCGGGACTAGCGGGAGTCTCTATGAGCAGTTCTTC,CASSSGTSGSLYEQFF,once,TRBD2,TRBJ2-1,TRBV7-6
TGTGCCAGCAGTTCCGACAGGACTCGTCTTTCGAACACTGAAGCTTTCTTT,CASSSDRTRLSNTEAFF,-,-,TRBJ1-1,TRBV7-9
TGTGCCAGTACCCCCGACAGAGACTTCTATGGCTACACCTTC,CASTPDRDFYGYTF,-,-,TRBJ1-2,TRBV19
TGCGCCAGCAGCTTGGCCGACGGACGGAGCCGGCGGGGAAACACCATATATTTT,CASSLADGRSRRGNTIYF,few,-,TRBJ1-3,TRBV5-1
TGTGCCAGCAAGTTAGACAGCATTAATTCACCCCTCCACTTT,CASKLDSINSPLHF,-,-,TRBJ1-6,TRBV6-5
TGTGCCAGCTCACTGACAGGGGATAATTCACCCCTCCACTTT,CASSLTGDNSPLHF,-,TRBD1,TRBJ1-6,TRBV18
TGTGCCAGCAGTGAAGAGTCACTGAATGAGCAGTTCTTC,CASSEESLNEQFF,-,-,TRBJ2-1,TRBV2
TGTGCCAGCAGGGGACAAGGATACCCTGAAGCTTTCTTT,CASRGQGYPEAFF,-,-,TRBJ1-1,TRBV27
TGTGCCAGTAGTAAGCTAGCGGAGATAACCGGGGAGCTGTTTTTT,CASSKLAEITGELFF,-,TRBD2,TRBJ2-2,TRBV19
TGCAGTGCTAGGACTGCACAGTTCTTC,CSARTAQFF,once,-,TRBJ2-1,TRBV20-1
TGTGCCAGCAGTTCCACGGGACTAGCGGGAGACAATGAGCAGTTCTTC,CASSSTGLAGDNEQFF,-,TRBD2,TRBJ2-1,TRBV28
TGTGCCAGCAGCAAACCCTTAGACAGACCACAGGCCTATGGCTACACCTTC,CASSKPLDRPQAYGYTF,-,-,TRBJ1-2,TRBV21-1